The 19 T cell receptor beta chains reported below all come from one sample, sequenced in a study of cytomegalovirus exposure and HLA in healthy donors. The PCR contained 60 Vbeta and 13 Jbeta primers. Data came from immunoSEQ multiplex PCR; TCRdb stores just in-frame clones and leaves some out. This sample yields about 160,000 clones, of which roughly three quarters are seen a single time; roughly 7.1% belongs to the top ten. Specimen: PBMCs. These receptors were collected from a man aged 35 to 55 in good health and CMV-seropositive.

J is TRBJ1-1 and V is TRBV7-2; tentative D call: TRBD1 (6 bases). The CDR3 has 13 amino acids. V dropped 7 bases and J dropped 1 base, with 10 bases sitting between them. Germline V CDR1 and CDR2: SGHTA, FQGNSA. As DNA, the CDR3 is TGTGCCAGCAAAAGGACAGCGAACACTGAAGCTTTCTTT. Protein product: CASKRTANTEAFF.

The V and J genes are TRBV7-6 and TRBJ2-5, with TRBD1 as a possible D gene (6 bases). The J call may be in error: the DNA end matches TRBJ2-7 better. Germline V lookup: CDR1 SGHVS, CDR2 FNYEAQ. The CDR3 has 15 residues. CDR3 protein: CASSLGAGGAYEQYF. In DNA, the CDR3 is TGTGCCAGCAGCTTGGGGGCCGGTGGTGCCTACGAGCAGTACTTC.

This chain's CDR3 is CASSSRDGSYEQYF. The DNA for the CDR3 is TGTGCCAGCAGTTCGCGGGACGGCTCCTACGAGCAGTACTTC. The V and J genes are TRBV19 and TRBJ2-7; D is possibly TRBD2 (6 bases). CDR1 and CDR2 from the germline V gene are LNHDA and SQIVND (reference sequence). This CDR3 has 14 residues. V was cut by 9 bases and J by 0 bases, with 15 bases left in between.

The chain uses TRBV6-6 and TRBJ1-2; D gene ambiguous. Germline lookup yields CDR1 MNHNY and CDR2 SVGAGI (reference sequence). This CDR3 region has 13 residues. V gave up 0 bases and J gave up 7 bases, with 9 bases separating them. CDR3 in DNA: TGTGCCAGCAGTTACTCGGGCAAATCTGGCTACACCTTC. Translated: CASSYSGKSGYTF.

The CDR3 DNA is TGTGCCAGCAGTTACTCGCGGGGCTACAATCAGCCCCAGCATTTT. Amino acids: CASSYSRGYNQPQHF. This sequence joins TRBV6-5 and TRBJ1-5, with D tentatively TRBD1 (5 bases). The CDR3 runs 15 residues. Between the trimmed V and J ends, which lost 0 bases and 3 bases, there was a span of 9 bases. CDR1 is MNHEY, CDR2 SVGAGI, per germline.

CDR3 sequence: CASSLRWGQYTEAFF. CDR3 DNA: TGTGCCAGCAGCCTCCGGTGGGGACAGTACACTGAAGCTTTCTTT. This sequence joins TRBV11-2 and TRBJ1-1; TRBD1 matches 7 bases. The CDR3 sequence is 15 residues long. Trimming removed 5 bases from V and 3 bases from J; junction bases left unmatched: 9. Germline lookup yields CDR1 SGHAT and CDR2 FQNNGV. The full variable domain, in which reference TRBV11-2 and TRBJ1-1 provide the parts outside the CDR3, is EAGVAQSPRYKIIEKRQSVAFWCNPISGHATLYWYQQILGQGPKLLIQFQNNGVVDDSQLPKDRFSAERLKGVDSTLKIQPAKLEDSAVYLCASSLRWGQYTEAFFGQGTRLTVV.

The chain couples TRBV6-1 to TRBJ1-5, with D unresolved. The length of the CDR3 is 13 residues. V was cut by 11 bases and J by 0 bases, with 11 bases left in between. The germline gives CDR1 MNHNS, CDR2 SASEGT. The CDR3 DNA follows: TGTGCCTCTAGGGAGCTTAGCAATCAGCCCCAGCATTTT. Translated, it gives CASRELSNQPQHF.

The rearrangement joins TRBV5-1 to TRBJ1-2, with D possibly being TRBD1 (5 bases). This CDR3 has 16 amino acids. In germline, CDR1 is SGHRS, CDR2 YFSETQ. The germline V and J ends were trimmed by 0 bases and 6 bases, with 18 bases remaining between them. The CDR3 sequence is CASSLVGTGQYNGYTF. DNA of the CDR3: TGCGCCAGCAGCTTGGTGGGAACAGGACAATACAATGGCTACACCTTC.

This chain connects TRBV13 to TRBJ1-4, with D tentatively TRBD1 (5 bases). V dropped 4 bases and J dropped 8 bases, with 14 bases sitting between them. CDR1 and CDR2 (germline): PRHDT, FYEKMQ (reference sequence). This CDR3 contains 14 residues. DNA of the CDR3: TGTGCCAGCAGCTGGGAAGGGGAAAAAGAAAAACTGTTTTTT. It yields the protein CASSWEGEKEKLFF.

The V gene is TRBV4-1, the J gene TRBJ2-4, with a tentative D call TRBD2 (5 bases). V was pared by 3 bases and J by 10 bases, with 13 bases between. Germline assignment: CDR1 MGHRA and CDR2 YSYEKL. CDR3 length: 13 amino acids. The chain's CDR3 is CASSHPGRGIQYF. The CDR3 nucleotides are TGCGCCAGCAGCCACCCCGGGCGCGGGATTCAGTACTTC.

A few counts support this clone. The chain couples TRBV5-4 to TRBJ2-2; D uncertain. Germline V gene sequence: CDR1 SGHNT, CDR2 YYREEE (reference sequence). This CDR3 is built from 14 residues. Trimming took off 2 bases at V and 2 bases at J, with 7 bases between the two ends. CDR3 bases: TGTGCCAGCAGCTTTAGTCCCAACACCGGGGAGCTGTTTTTT. It yields the protein CASSFSPNTGELFF.

The genes are TRBV14 and TRBJ2-3; D is perhaps TRBD1 (6 bases). Germline assignment: CDR1 SGHDN and CDR2 FVKESK. The CDR3 is made up of 16 amino acids. Deletions cut 1 base from V and 1 base from J, with 12 bases between. The CDR3 sequence is CASSQALSGGTDTQYF. The CDR3 region has the DNA TGTGCCAGCAGCCAAGCGTTGTCAGGGGGCACAGATACGCAGTATTTT.

Comments on this clone: This CDR3 fails to terminate in the conserved phenylalanine or tryptophan, so it likely reflects a read error. This chain uses TRBV4-3 with TRBJ2-7, with 7 bases aligning to TRBD2. V was clipped by 0 bases and J by 4 bases; unmatched bases: 6. CDR3 length equals 15 residues. The V gene's germline CDR1 is LGHNA and CDR2 YSLEER. Written as DNA, the CDR3 is TGCGCCAGCAGCCAAGACCCAGCCGGGGGGTACGAGCAGTACCTC. Protein sequence: CASSQDPAGGYEQYL.

The chain employs TRBV7-2 and TRBJ2-3; no reliable D call. The CDR3 extends over 12 amino acids. In germline, CDR1 is SGHTA, CDR2 FQGNSA. Deletions cut 4 bases from V and 7 bases from J, with 9 bases between. CDR3 sequence reads: CASSSLQHTQYF. In DNA, the CDR3 is TGTGCCAGCAGCTCACTACAACATACGCAGTATTTT.

This clone turned up a few times. The rearrangement uses TRBV4-3 and TRBJ1-2; D call uncertain. Per the germline V gene, CDR1 is LGHNA and CDR2 is YSLEER. Deletions cut 2 bases from V and 2 bases from J, with 12 bases between. The CDR3 spans 15 residues. CDR3 in amino acids: CASSQSSRSNYGYTF. The CDR3 region has the DNA TGCGCCAGCAGCCAAAGTTCCAGGTCGAACTATGGCTACACCTTC.

The chain uses TRBV4-2 and TRBJ2-1; maybe TRBD2 (7 bases). V was cut by 3 bases and J by 5 bases, with 11 bases left in between. Germline V lookup: CDR1 LGHNA, CDR2 YNFKEQ. The CDR3 contains 14 residues. The CDR3 bases are TGTGCCAGCAGCCACCCGGGGGGCGACAATGAGCAGTTCTTC. Translating it yields CASSHPGGDNEQFF.

This clone occurred a few times. This chain connects TRBV5-1 to TRBJ2-5; TRBD1 agrees at 10 bases. CDR1 SGHRS and CDR2 YFSETQ come from the germline V gene. The CDR3 totals 16 residues. V was pared by 3 bases and J by 4 bases, with 9 bases of the junction left unmatched. This chain's CDR3 is CASSSTGGAVRETQYF. CDR3 coding DNA: TGCGCCAGCAGCTCGACAGGGGGCGCGGTAAGAGAGACCCAGTACTTC.

The gene calls are TRBV28 and TRBJ1-6; TRBD1 matches at 9 bases. Trimming took 5 bases from V and 7 from J; bases not matched to a gene: 3. Germline loops: CDR1 MDHEN, CDR2 SYDVKM. CDR3 length: 14 residues. The CDR3 region is CASSDGQGNSPLHF. As DNA, the CDR3 is TGTGCCAGCAGTGATGGACAGGGGAATTCACCCCTCCACTTT.

The chain combines TRBV29-1 with TRBJ2-1; 8 bases match TRBD2. CDR1 is SQVTM, CDR2 ANQGSEA, per germline. The J segment lost 4 bases and the V segment lost 5 bases, leaving 10 bases of the junction unmatched. This CDR3 has 15 residues. CDR3 DNA sequence: TGCAGCGTTATTGGGAGCGGGGGAAATTACAATGAGCAGTTCTTC. Its translation is CSVIGSGGNYNEQFF.